Sequencing of this T cell receptor beta chain was carried out in a study of tumor-infiltrating lymphocytes in primary liver carcinoma. Unsorted whole blood served as the source of blood RNA, and germline DNA was extracted as well. Study-wide findings and caveats: Each sample was bulk and unsorted; consequently, CD4+ and CD8+ repertoires were not compared. Tumor-adjacent and tumor-blood pairs shared less of their repertoires than tumor region pairs shared.

In the case of this clonotype: Antigen specificity is unknown. The junction departs from the called germline gene at one end, perhaps through a read error.

TCR beta cDNA was prepared out of roughly 0.5 ug total RNA by means of a constant-region primer. Amplification in three nested multiplex PCR rounds with slightly modified ARM-PCR gave rise to TCR beta libraries. TRBV1-TRBV30 forward and Cbeta reverse primers drove the first two approximately 10-cycle rounds. TCRdb re-analysed the multiplex PCR reads in MiXCR, keeping a single row per CDR3 protein. Among 150,000 to 200,000 distinct CDR3 sequences listed, 65% were seen once. Germline CDR1 and CDR2: SGHAT and FQNNGV. The length of the CDR3 is 14 residues. Sequenced sample: peripheral blood. V is TRBV11-2 and J is TRBJ2-5, with 10 bases matching TRBD1. The sequence derives from a woman in her sixties or seventies with primary liver carcinoma and hepatitis B virus infection. CDR3 sequence (DNA): TGTGCCAGCAGCATGACAGGGGGCAGTGGGACCCAGTATTTC. It translates to CASSMTGGSGTQYF.